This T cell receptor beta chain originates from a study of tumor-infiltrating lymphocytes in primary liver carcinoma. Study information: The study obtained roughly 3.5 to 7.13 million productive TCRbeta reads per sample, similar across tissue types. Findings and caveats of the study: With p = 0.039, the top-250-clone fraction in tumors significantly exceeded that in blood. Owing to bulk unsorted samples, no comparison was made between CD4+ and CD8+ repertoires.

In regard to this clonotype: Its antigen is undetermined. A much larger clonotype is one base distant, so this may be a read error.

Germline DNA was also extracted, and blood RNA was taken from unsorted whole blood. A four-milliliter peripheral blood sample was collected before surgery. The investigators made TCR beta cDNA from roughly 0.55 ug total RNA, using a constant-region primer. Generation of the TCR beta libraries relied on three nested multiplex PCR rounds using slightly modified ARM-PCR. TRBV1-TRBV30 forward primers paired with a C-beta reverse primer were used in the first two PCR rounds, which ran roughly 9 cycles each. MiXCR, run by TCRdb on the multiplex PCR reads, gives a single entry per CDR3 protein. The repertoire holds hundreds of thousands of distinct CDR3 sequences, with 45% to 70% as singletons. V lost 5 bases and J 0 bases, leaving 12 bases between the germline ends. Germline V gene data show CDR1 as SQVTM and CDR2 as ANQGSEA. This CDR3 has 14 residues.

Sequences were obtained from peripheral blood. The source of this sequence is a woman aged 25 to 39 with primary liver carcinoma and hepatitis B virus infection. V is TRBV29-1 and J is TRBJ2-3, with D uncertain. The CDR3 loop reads CSVCWAVSTDTQYF. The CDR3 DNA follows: TGCAGCGTTTGTTGGGCAGTGAGCACAGATACGCAGTATTTT.